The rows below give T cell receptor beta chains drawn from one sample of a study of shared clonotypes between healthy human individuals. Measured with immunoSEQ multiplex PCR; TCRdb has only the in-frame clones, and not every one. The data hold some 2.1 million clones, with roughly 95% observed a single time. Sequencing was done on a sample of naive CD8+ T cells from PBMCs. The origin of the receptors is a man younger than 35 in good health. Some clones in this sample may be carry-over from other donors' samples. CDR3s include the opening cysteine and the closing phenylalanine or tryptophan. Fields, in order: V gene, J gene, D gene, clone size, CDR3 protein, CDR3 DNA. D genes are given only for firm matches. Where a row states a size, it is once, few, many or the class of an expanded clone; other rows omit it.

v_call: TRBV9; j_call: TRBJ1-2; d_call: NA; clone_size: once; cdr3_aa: CASSAQDIRGYGYTF; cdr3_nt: TGTGCCAGCAGCGCCCAGGACATTAGGGGCTATGGCTACACCTTC
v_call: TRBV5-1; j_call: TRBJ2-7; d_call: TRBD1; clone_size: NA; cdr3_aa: CASSLDRGLGHEQYF; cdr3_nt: TGCGCCAGCAGCTTGGACAGGGGGCTCGGCCACGAGCAGTACTTC
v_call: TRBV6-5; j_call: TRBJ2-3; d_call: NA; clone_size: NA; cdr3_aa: CASSYFGASDTQYF; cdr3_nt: TGTGCCAGCAGTTACTTTGGGGCGTCTGATACGCAGTATTTT
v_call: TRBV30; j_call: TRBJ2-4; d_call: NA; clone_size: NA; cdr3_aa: CAWSVAGFKKNIQYF; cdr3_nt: TGTGCCTGGAGTGTAGCAGGGTTCAAAAAAAACATTCAGTACTTC
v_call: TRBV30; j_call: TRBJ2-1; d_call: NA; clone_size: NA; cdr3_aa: CAWSFGGRGNEQFF; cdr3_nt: TGTGCCTGGAGTTTTGGTGGGAGAGGCAATGAGCAGTTCTTC
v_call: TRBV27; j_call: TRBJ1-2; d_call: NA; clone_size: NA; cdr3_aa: CASSPSLTRVYGYTF; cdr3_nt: TGTGCCAGCAGTCCTTCACTGACCCGGGTGTATGGCTACACCTTC
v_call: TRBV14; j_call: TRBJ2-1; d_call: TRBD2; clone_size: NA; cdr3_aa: CASSQDASGRPWNEQFF; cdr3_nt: TGTGCCAGCAGCCAAGATGCTAGCGGGAGGCCGTGGAATGAGCAGTTCTTC
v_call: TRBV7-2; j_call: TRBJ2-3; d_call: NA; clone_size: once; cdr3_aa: CASRQGNTDTQYF; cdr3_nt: TGTGCCAGCAGACAGGGAAACACAGATACGCAGTATTTT
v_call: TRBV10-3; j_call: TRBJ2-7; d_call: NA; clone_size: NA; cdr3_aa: CAISTALSYEQHF; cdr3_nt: TGTGCCATCAGTACAGCCCTCTCCTACGAGCAGCACTTC
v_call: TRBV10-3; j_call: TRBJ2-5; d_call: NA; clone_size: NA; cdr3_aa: CAISESMGTQYF; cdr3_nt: TGTGCCATCAGTGAGTCGATGGGGACCCAGTACTTC
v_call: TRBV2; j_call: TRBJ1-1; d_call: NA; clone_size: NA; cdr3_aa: CASSSGPPEAFF; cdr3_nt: TGTGCCAGCAGCTCTGGACCCCCTGAAGCTTTCTTT
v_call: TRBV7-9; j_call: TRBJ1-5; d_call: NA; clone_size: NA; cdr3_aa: CASSLGNYQPQHF; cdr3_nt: TGTGCCAGCAGCTTAGGGAACTATCAGCCCCAGCATTTT
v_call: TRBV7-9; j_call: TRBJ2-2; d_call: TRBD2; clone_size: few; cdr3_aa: CASSLGSGKTGELFF; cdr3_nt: TGTGCCAGCAGCTTAGGTAGCGGGAAAACCGGGGAGCTGTTTTTT